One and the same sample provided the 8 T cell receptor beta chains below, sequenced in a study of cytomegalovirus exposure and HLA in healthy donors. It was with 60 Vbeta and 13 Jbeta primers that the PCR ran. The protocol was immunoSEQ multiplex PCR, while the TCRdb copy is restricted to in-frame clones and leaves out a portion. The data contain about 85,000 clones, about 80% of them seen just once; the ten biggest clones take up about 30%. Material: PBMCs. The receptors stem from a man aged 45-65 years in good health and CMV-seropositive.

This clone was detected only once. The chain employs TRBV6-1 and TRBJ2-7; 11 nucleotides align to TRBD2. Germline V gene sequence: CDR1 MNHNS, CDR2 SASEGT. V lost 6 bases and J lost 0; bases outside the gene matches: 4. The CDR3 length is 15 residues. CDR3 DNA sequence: TGTGCCAGCAGAGCGGGACTAGCGGACTCCTACGAGCAGTACTTC. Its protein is CASRAGLADSYEQYF.

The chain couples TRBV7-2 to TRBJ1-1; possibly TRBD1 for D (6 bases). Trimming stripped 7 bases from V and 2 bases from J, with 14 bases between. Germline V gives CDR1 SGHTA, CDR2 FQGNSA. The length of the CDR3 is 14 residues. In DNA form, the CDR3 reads TGTGCCAGCACCTGGGCAGGGGAAAACACTGAAGCTTTCTTT. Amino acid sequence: CASTWAGENTEAFF.

CDR3 sequence: CSVGGGTEAFF. The CDR3 DNA is TGCAGCGTTGGGGGGGGCACTGAAGCTTTCTTT. The chain carries TRBV29-1 and TRBJ1-1; possibly TRBD1 for D (5 bases). Germline CDR1 SQVTM, CDR2 ANQGSEA. Trimming removed 4 bases from V and 4 bases from J, with 7 bases in between. The CDR3 length is 11 residues.

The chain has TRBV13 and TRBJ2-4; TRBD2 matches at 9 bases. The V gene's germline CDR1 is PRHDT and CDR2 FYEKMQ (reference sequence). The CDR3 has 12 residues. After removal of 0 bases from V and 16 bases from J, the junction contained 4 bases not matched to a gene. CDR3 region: CASSLGLAGPYF. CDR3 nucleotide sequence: TGTGCCAGCAGCTTAGGGCTAGCGGGACCATACTTC.

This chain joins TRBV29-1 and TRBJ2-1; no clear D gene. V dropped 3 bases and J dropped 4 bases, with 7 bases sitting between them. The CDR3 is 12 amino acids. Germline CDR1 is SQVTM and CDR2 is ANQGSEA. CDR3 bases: TGCAGCGTTGAGCCCACATACAATGAGCAGTTCTTC. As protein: CSVEPTYNEQFF.

In nucleotides, the CDR3 is TGCGCCAGCAGCTATCGGACAGGAGATACGCAGTATTTT. Protein product: CASSYRTGDTQYF. The chain uses TRBV5-1 and TRBJ2-3; 7 positions match TRBD1. The junction had 3 bases not matched to a gene; V was cut back by 3 bases and J by 5 bases. The CDR3 runs to 13 residues. In germline, CDR1 is SGHRS, CDR2 YFSETQ.

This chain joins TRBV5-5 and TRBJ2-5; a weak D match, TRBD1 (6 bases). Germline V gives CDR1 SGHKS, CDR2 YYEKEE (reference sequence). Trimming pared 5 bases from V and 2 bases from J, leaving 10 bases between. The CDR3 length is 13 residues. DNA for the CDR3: TGTGCCAGCAGTCTAGGGGGACAAGAGACCCAGTACTTC. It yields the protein CASSLGGQETQYF.

The CDR3 here is CASSPGTSDEQYF. The CDR3, as DNA: TGTGCCAGCAGCCCTGGGACTAGCGATGAGCAGTACTTC. The rearrangement links TRBV7-9 to TRBJ2-7; 10 nucleotides line up with TRBD2. Trimming cost V 5 bases and J 7 bases; bases outside gene matches: 5. The germline V gene encodes CDR1 SEHNR and CDR2 FQNEAQ (reference sequence). The CDR3 is 13 amino acids.